This TCR beta chain came from a study of T cells of healthy individuals (dated by TCRdb to the late 2010s). The library was obtained by 5' RACE. The listed sequencing device is Illumina MiSeq. TCRdb itself trimmed the public reads at Q25 with fastp, ran MiXCR and retained productive beta chains. Rows are combined by CDR3 protein, so each entry shows the most common genes and DNA. The sample table records 95,000 to 100,000 distinct CDR3 sequences; 17% of these occur just once. The ten largest clones take up roughly 6.1% of the sample. To note about this clonotype: Its cognate antigen has yet to be identified. No much larger clone exists at a distance of one base, and base qualities are not known.

Per the germline V gene, SNHLY is the CDR1 and FYNNEI is the CDR2. The cysteine opens and the phenylalanine closes a CDR3 of 14 amino acids. Only CDR3 DNA remains: 42 bases, in frame from the first base. Trimming leaves V shorter by 1 base and J shorter by 12 bases, with the junction holding 11 bases beyond the gene matches. This TCR was sampled from a human donor in good health. This sequence uses TRBV2 and TRBJ2-7; TRBD1 matches 8 bases in the middle. The CDR3 protein is CASSEGRDRSLAYF. The DNA reads as follows: TGTGCCAGCAGTGAAGGCCGGGACAGGTCCTTGGCGTACTTC.